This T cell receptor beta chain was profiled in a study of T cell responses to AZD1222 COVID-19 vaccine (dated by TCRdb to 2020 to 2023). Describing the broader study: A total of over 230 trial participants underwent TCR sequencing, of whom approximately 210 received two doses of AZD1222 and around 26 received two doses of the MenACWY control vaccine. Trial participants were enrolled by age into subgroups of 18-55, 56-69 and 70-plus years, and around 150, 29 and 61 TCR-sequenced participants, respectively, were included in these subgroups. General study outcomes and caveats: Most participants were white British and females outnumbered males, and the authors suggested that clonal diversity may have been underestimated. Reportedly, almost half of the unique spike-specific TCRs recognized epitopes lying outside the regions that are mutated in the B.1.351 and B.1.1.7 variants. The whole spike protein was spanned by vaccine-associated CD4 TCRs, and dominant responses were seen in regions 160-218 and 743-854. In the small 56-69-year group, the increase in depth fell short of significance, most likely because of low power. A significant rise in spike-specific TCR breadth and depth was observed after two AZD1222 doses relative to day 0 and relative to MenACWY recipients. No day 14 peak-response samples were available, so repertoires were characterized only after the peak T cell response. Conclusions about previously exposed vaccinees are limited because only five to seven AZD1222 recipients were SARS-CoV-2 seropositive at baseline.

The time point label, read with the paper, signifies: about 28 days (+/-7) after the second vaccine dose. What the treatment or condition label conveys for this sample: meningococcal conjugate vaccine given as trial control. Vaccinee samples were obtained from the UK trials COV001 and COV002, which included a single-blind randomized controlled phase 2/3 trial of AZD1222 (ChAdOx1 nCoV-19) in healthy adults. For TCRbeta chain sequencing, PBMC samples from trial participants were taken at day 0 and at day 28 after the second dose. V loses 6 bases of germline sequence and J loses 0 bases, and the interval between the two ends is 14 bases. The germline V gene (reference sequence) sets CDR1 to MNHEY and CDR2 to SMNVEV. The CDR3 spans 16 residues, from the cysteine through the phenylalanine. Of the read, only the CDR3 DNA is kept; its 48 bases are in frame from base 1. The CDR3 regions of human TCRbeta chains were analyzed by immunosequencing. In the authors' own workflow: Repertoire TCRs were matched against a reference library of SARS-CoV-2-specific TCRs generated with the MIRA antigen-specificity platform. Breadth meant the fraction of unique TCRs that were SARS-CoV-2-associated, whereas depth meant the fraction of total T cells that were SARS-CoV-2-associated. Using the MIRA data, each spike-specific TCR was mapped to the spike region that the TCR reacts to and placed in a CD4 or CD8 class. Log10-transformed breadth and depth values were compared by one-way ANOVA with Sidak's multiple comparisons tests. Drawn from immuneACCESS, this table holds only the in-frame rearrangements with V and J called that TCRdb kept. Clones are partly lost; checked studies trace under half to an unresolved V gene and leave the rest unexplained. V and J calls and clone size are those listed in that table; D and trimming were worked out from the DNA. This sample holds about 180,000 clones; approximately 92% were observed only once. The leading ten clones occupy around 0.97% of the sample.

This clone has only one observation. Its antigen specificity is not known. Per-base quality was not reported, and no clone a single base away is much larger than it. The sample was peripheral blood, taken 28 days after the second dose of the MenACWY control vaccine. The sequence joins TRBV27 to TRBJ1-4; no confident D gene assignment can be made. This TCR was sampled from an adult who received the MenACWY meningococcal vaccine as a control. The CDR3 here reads CASSPTPFSTNEKLFF. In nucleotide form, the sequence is TGTGCCAGCAGCCCGACACCTTTCTCAACTAATGAAAAACTGTTTTTT. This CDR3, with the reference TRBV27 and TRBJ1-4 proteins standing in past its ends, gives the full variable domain EAQVTQNPRYLITVTGKKLTVTCSQNMNHEYMSWYRQDPGLGLRQIYYSMNVEVTDKGDVPEGYKVSRKEKRNFPLILESPSPNQTSLYFCASSPTPFSTNEKLFFGSGTQLSVL.